The 3 T cell receptor beta chains in this list originate from one sample, sequenced in a study of blood T cell repertoires in COVID-19. Sequenced by immunoSEQ multiplex PCR; TCRdb stores in-frame clones only, minus some. The table records some 300,000 clones, more than 75% of them present only once. Sequenced material: peripheral blood. These receptors originate from a man between 65 and 79 years old with acute or convalescent COVID-19.

In its sample, this clone was seen a few times. The chain couples TRBV19 to TRBJ2-1, with 8 positions matching TRBD2. J was trimmed by 9 bases and V by 7 bases; bases with no gene match: 14. The CDR3 sequence is 15 residues long. CDR1 and CDR2 from the germline V gene are LNHDA and SQIVND (reference sequence). CDR3 residues: CASTPGSGIPTEQFF. The CDR3 coding sequence is TGTGCCAGTACCCCGGGTAGCGGGATACCCACTGAGCAGTTCTTC.

The genes are TRBV11-2 and TRBJ1-6; D not resolved. Per germline, CDR1 SGHAT and CDR2 FQNNGV. The CDR3 has 14 amino acids. V lost 0 bases, J lost 7 bases, and 7 bases lay in between. CDR3 sequence reads: CASSLDWRNSPLHF. CDR3 in DNA: TGTGCCAGCAGCTTAGATTGGAGAAATTCACCCCTCCACTTT. Full variable domain (rest looked up from reference TRBV11-2 and TRBJ1-6): EAGVAQSPRYKIIEKRQSVAFWCNPISGHATLYWYQQILGQGPKLLIQFQNNGVVDDSQLPKDRFSAERLKGVDSTLKIQPAKLEDSAVYLCASSLDWRNSPLHFGNGTRLTVT.

This clone was seen once. CDR3 nucleotides: TGTGCCAGCAGCCCGAGGGCCGGACAGGGGGCTTACGAGCAGTACTTC. It encodes CASSPRAGQGAYEQYF. The rearrangement uses TRBV7-8 and TRBJ2-7; 11 positions match TRBD1. This CDR3 is built from 16 residues. V gave up 5 bases and J gave up 4 bases; unmatched junction bases: 10. CDR1 SGHVS and CDR2 FQNEAQ come from the germline V gene.